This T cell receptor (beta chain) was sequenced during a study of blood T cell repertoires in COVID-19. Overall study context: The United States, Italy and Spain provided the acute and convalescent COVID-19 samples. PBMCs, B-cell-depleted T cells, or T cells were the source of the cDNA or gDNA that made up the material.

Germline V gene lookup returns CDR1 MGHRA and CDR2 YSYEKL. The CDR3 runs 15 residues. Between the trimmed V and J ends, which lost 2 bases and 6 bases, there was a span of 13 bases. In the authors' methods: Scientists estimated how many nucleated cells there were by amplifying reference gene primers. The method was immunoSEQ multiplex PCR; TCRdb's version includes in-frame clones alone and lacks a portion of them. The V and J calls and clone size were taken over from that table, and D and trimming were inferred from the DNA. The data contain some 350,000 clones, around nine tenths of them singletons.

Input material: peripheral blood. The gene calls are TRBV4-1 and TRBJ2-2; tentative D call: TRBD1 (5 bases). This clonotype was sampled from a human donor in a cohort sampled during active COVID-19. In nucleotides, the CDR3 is TGCGCCAGCAGCCAATTAGGACAAAAAGCCGGGGAGCTGTTTTTT. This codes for CASSQLGQKAGELFF.